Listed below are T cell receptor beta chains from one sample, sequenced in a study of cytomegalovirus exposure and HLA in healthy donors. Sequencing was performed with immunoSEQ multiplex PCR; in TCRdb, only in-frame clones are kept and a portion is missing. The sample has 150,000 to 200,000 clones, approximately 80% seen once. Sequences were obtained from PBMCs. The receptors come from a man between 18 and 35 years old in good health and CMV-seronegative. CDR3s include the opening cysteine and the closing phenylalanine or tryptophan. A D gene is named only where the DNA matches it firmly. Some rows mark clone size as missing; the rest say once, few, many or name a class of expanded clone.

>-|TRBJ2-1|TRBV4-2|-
TGTGCCAGCAGCCAAGGGGCGTTGGCGGGAACCTACAATGAGCAGTTCTTC
CASSQGALAGTYNEQFF
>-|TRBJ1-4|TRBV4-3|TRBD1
TGCGCCAGCGGCGATTTTGGGACAGGAGAAAAACTGTTTTTT
CASGDFGTGEKLFF
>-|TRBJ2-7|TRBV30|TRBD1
TGTGCCTGGAGTGTAAAGACAGGGCCGGCCTACGAGCAGTACTTC
CAWSVKTGPAYEQYF
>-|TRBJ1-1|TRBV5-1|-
TGCGCCAGCAGCTTGGGGCAGGGGATAATGAACACTGAAGCTTTCTTT
CASSLGQGIMNTEAFF
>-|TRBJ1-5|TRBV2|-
TGTGCCAGCAGTGAGTATAGCAATCAGCCCCAGCATTTT
CASSEYSNQPQHF
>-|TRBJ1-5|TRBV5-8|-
TGTGCCAGCAGCTTGCACGGGGGGATCAATCAGCCCCAGCATTTT
CASSLHGGINQPQHF
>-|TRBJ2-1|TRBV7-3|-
TGTGCCAGCAGCTTAACTAGAAGAGTCGATGAGCAGTTCTTC
CASSLTRRVDEQFF
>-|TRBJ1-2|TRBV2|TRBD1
TGTGCCAGCAGTCCAAACAGGGGGCTGAACTATGGCTACACCTTC
CASSPNRGLNYGYTF
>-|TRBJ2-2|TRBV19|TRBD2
TGTGCCAGTAGTATCGCTAGCGGGGGAATCGGGGAGCTGTTTTTT
CASSIASGGIGELFF
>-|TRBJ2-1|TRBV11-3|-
TGTGCCAGCAGCTTAGACCAGGCCAGGGCTTACAATGAGCAGTTCTTC
CASSLDQARAYNEQFF
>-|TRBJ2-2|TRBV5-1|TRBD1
TGCGCCAGCAGCCTCGGGACAGTGAATACCGGGGAGCTGTTTTTT
CASSLGTVNTGELFF
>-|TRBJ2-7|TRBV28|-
TGTGCCAGCAGTTTACACTACGAGCAGTACTTC
CASSLHYEQYF
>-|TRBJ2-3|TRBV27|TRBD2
TGTGCCAGCAGCCCTGAGCGGGGGGGGGATACGCAGTATTTT
CASSPERGGDTQYF
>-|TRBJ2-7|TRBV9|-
TGTGCCAGCAGCGAGCGGAGCGGACGGAGTTACGAGCAGTACTTC
CASSERSGRSYEQYF
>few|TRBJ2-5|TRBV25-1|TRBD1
TGTGCCAGCAGTGAAGTGGACAGGGTTGAGACCCAGTACTTC
CASSEVDRVETQYF
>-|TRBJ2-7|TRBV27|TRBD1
TGTGCCAGCAGTTTACGCGGACAGGGTTCCTACGAGCAGTACTTC
CASSLRGQGSYEQYF
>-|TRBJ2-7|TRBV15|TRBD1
TGTGCCACGAGGGACAGGGGGAAAAACGAGCAGTACTTC
CATRDRGKNEQYF
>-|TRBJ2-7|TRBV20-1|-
TGCAGTGCTAGAGATATCCACGAGCAGTACTTC
CSARDIHEQYF
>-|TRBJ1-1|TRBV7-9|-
TGTGCCAGCAGGCCCACCCCGGGGGGTATGAACACTGAAGCTTTCTTT
CASRPTPGGMNTEAFF
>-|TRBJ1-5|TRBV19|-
TGTGCCAATAGTATACCTAATCAGCCCCAGCATTTT
CANSIPNQPQHF
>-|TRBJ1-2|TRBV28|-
TGTGCCAGCAGTTTAATGAGTTATGGCTACACCTTC
CASSLMSYGYTF
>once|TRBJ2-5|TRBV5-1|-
TGCGCCAGCAGCCCCTCTTTCCGTTCGGGGTACCAAGAGACCCAGTACTTC
CASSPSFRSGYQETQYF
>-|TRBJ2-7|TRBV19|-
TGTGCCAGTAGTAAGGGAGTTCACTACGAGCAGTACTTC
CASSKGVHYEQYF
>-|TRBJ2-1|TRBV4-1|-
TGCGCCAGCAGCCAAGATACAGCGGGTGCCAATGAGCAGTTCTTC
CASSQDTAGANEQFF
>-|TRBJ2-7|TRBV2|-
TGTGCCAGCAGTGGGCCCCGGAGGTGGGAGCAGTACTTC
CASSGPRRWEQYF
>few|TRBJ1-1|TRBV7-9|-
TGTGCCAGCAGCTTAAATAGGGAGATCGAAGCTTTCTTT
CASSLNREIEAFF
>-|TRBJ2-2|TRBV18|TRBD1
TGTGCCAGCTCAGCCGGGACAGGGGGAAACACCGGGGAGCTGTTTTTT
CASSAGTGGNTGELFF
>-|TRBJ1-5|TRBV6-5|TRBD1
TGTGCCAGCAGTCTGACAGGGCTCGGGGAGCCCCAGCATTTT
CASSLTGLGEPQHF
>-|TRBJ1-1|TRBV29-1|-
TGCAGCGTTGAGGTGGGCAGGGTGAATGGTGAAGCTTTCTTT
CSVEVGRVNGEAFF
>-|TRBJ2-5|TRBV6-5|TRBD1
TGTGCCAGCAGTTACTCGAACCCGACAGGGCCCACCCAGTACTTC
CASSYSNPTGPTQYF
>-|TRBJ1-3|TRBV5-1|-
TGCGCCAGCAGCTTAAGGGGTGATATCCTTTCGGACGGAAACACCATATATTTT
CASSLRGDILSDGNTIYF
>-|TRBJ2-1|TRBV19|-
TGTGCCAGTAGTATAGACCAGGGGCTAAATGAGCAGTTCTTC
CASSIDQGLNEQFF
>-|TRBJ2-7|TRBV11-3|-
TGTGCCAGCAGCTTAGGGATGGTAGCGGCGCAATACGAGCAGTACTTC
CASSLGMVAAQYEQYF
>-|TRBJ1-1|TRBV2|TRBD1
TGTGCCAGCAAGGGACAGTTGAACACTGAAGCTTTCTTT
CASKGQLNTEAFF